This T cell receptor beta chain stems from a study of prognosis after radiotherapy for stage I lung cancer. A word on this clonotype: With a far larger clone one base away, a read error is the likely cause.

Blood, around 5.9 milliliters, was collected at each of two time points. Starting from genomic DNA, TCR beta CDR3 was amplified through two-round multiplex PCR. During first-round PCR, primers specific to each TRBV and TRBJ gene were used. TCRdb re-called the multiplex PCR reads through MiXCR, storing one row per CDR3 protein. The profile shows about 22,000 distinct CDR3 sequences, about 40% of them singletons. There are 15 residues in the CDR3. In germline, CDR1 is LGHDT, CDR2 YNNKEL (reference sequence). The sample was PBMCs, taken before or after stereotactic body radiation therapy (not recorded which). This TCR was sampled from a donor aged 50 or older with non-small cell lung cancer. V gene TRBV3-1 combines with J gene TRBJ2-7; D is perhaps TRBD1 or TRBD2 (5 bases each). The end of the DNA fits TRBJ2-1 better, so the J call may be wrong. The CDR3 protein is CASSQVIGTPVEQFF. The DNA for the CDR3 is TGTGCCAGCAGCCAAGTAATTGGGACCCCGGTTGAGCAGTTCTTC.